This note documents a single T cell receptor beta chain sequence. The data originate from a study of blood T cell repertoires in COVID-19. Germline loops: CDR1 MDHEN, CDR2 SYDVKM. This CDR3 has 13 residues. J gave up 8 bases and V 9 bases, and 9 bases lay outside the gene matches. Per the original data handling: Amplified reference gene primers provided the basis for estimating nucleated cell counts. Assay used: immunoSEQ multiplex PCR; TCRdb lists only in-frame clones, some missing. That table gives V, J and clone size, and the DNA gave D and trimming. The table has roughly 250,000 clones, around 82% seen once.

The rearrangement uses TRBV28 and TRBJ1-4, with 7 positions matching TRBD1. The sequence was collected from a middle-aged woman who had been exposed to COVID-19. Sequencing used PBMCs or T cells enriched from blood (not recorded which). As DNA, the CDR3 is TGTGCCAGTGGAACAGGGGCACGGGAAAAACTGTTTTTT. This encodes CASGTGAREKLFF.